Given below is one T cell receptor beta chain in context. Extracted from the samples, RNA was reverse transcribed into cDNA to serve as the sequencing template. Sequenced by immunoSEQ multiplex PCR; TCRdb stores in-frame clones only, minus some. The sample has about 92,000 clones; 44% are singletons. The sample originates from a study of CD8+ T cells in alopecia areata. Turning to the study itself: Twice a day, 5 to 10 mg of oral tofacitinib was administered to treated patients.

CDR1 and CDR2 (germline): LNHDA, SQIVND (reference sequence). V trimming: 3 bases; J trimming: 6 bases; junction bases outside the gene matches: 8. The CDR3 runs to 14 residues. The treatment is: oral pan-JAK inhibitor, 5-10 mg twice daily. Those with alopecia areata gave lesional scalp punch biopsies and peripheral blood. Sequencing used CD8+ T cells sorted from blood, obtained at week 24, from a patient treated with tofacitinib. The V call is TRBV19, the J call TRBJ2-7; 7 bases map to TRBD2. The clonotype comes from a human donor with alopecia areata. CDR3 DNA sequence: TGTGCCAGTAGTATTGGGCTGGGCGGGAGCGAGCAGTACTTC. Protein sequence: CASSIGLGGSEQYF. The variable domain in full, completed from reference TRBV19 and TRBJ2-7, reads DGGITQSPKYLFRKEGQNVTLSCEQNLNHDAMYWYRQDPGQGLRLIYYSQIVNDFQKGDIAEGYSVSREKKESFPLTVTSAQKNPTAFYLCASSIGLGGSEQYFGPGTRLTVT.